The clone carrying this T cell receptor (beta chain) is labeled medium-sized (0.01 to 0.1%). What it binds is unknown. Bulk tumor genomic DNA, around 590 ng per sample, was used as template. Spaced far apart, several biopsies were taken from each primary tumor during surgery. Undergoing curative surgery were patients whose non-small cell lung cancer was untreated and newly diagnosed. Surgery with curative intent was being performed on the donors, who were newly diagnosed non-small cell lung cancer patients. These data originate in a study of immune heterogeneity within non-small cell lung tumors. Overall study context: Several squamous cell carcinomas, around 10 non-squamous carcinomas and 1 not otherwise specified made up the tumors. Points from the study as a whole: The repertoire of each individual patient held high-frequency T-cell receptor beta clonotypes that were largely distinct from those of other patients.

Germline CDR1 and CDR2: SGHRS and YFSETQ. This CDR3 has 12 residues. V dropped 4 bases and J dropped 9; count of bases not matched to a gene: 3. Multiplex PCR employing 32 V and 13 J primers generated amplicons of the TCR beta CDR3. MiXCR was run by TCRdb on the multiplex PCR reads, yielding one entry per CDR3 protein. The table lists 8,000 to 13,000 distinct CDR3 sequences, around a sixth of them singletons. This receptor was taken from a middle-aged man with non-small cell lung cancer. This chain links TRBV5-1 with TRBJ2-1; TRBD2 agrees at 8 bases. The sample comprised lung tumor tissue. The CDR3 DNA is TGCGCCAGCAGCATAGGGACTAGTGAGCAGTTCTTC. Its translation is CASSIGTSEQFF.